This paragraph reports one T cell receptor (beta chain). These data are taken from a study of blood T cell repertoires in COVID-19. As for the study in general: Whether acute or convalescent, the COVID-19 samples came from the United States, Italy and Spain. T cells, B-cell-depleted T cells, or PBMCs provided the cDNA or gDNA that served as material.

This CDR3 is 19 amino acids long. V trimming: 2 bases; J trimming: 7 bases; junction bases outside the gene matches: 18. Authors' data handling: Estimation of nucleated cell counts relied on the amplification of reference gene primers. Measured with immunoSEQ multiplex PCR; TCRdb has only the in-frame clones, and not every one. The DNA was the basis for D and trimming; V, J and clone size are from that table. This table has 100,000 to 150,000 clones, approximately 87% appearing once. V gene TRBV6-7 combines with J gene TRBJ1-4; 8 bases match TRBD1. TRBV6-7 is an open reading frame whose function is uncertain. Sequencing was carried out using peripheral blood. The source is a man aged 65 to 79 with active COVID-19. The CDR3 loop is CASSYPKGGQEPGGEKLFF. The CDR3 nucleotides read TGTGCCAGCAGTTACCCGAAGGGGGGACAGGAACCAGGGGGTGAAAAACTGTTTTTT.